Here is one TCR beta chain with its context. The entry originates in a study of blood T cell repertoires in COVID-19. Across the whole study: Acute and convalescent COVID-19 samples came from the United States, Italy and Spain. Sample material is recorded as cDNA or gDNA derived from T cells, B-cell-depleted T cells, or PBMCs.

Trimming removed 3 bases from V and 1 base from J; junction bases left unmatched: 10. The CDR3 is 17 amino acids. Germline V gives CDR1 LNHDA, CDR2 SQIVND (reference sequence). Clones were read by immunoSEQ multiplex PCR, and TCRdb kept only the in-frame ones, dropping some. The top ten clones hold about 0.83% of a sample with fewer than 95,000 clones, about 93% of them seen once. The genes are TRBV19 and TRBJ2-5; 8 positions agree with TRBD1. This TCR came from a woman older than 75 with acute or convalescent COVID-19. Sequencing used peripheral blood. CDR3 protein: CASSMGVVGQGQETQYF. CDR3 coding DNA: TGTGCCAGTAGTATGGGGGTCGTCGGACAGGGCCAAGAGACCCAGTACTTC.